This T cell receptor beta chain stems from a study of cytomegalovirus exposure and HLA in healthy donors. Study-level information: When about 400 donors were genotyped, about 86% of them were found to fall in the Caucasian-associated ancestry cluster. Overall study findings and caveats: Some V segments, including TRBV6-2 and TRBV6-3, were excluded as indistinguishable. There were under 200 TCR beta chains listed as cytomegalovirus-associated.

Regarding this clone: The antigen remains undetermined. At one end the junction does not follow the germline gene, possibly because of a read error.

The PCR made use of 60 Vbeta and 13 Jbeta primers. Data came from immunoSEQ multiplex PCR; TCRdb stores just in-frame clones and leaves some out. The profile shows 45,000 to 65,000 clones, roughly 80% of them singletons. The germline gives CDR1 SNHLY, CDR2 FYNNEI. This CDR3 is built from 13 residues. Sequencing was done on a sample of PBMCs. The clonotype originates from a man aged 25-45 years in good health and CMV-seronegative. This chain links TRBV2 with TRBJ1-2; perhaps TRBD1 as D (5 bases). CDR3: CASSEGARDGYTF. CDR3 bases: TGTGCCAGCAGCGAAGGGGCGCGGGATGGCTACACCTTC.